This T cell receptor (beta chain) was identified during a study of regulatory T cells in long-lasting Graves disease. With iRepertoire HTBI primers and Arm-PCR of CDR3 regions, TCR beta libraries were built. TCRdb fed the multiplex PCR reads into MiXCR, producing one record per CDR3 protein. The table shows about 620,000 distinct CDR3 sequences, with 15% to 20% occurring only once. Germline values: CDR1 SGHRS, CDR2 YFSETQ. The CDR3 consists of 14 residues. Trimming stripped 3 bases from V and 8 bases from J, with 15 bases between. As to time point: newly diagnosed GD, antithyroid drugs for less than 3 months. PBMC RNA served as the TCR library source. American Thyroid Association guidelines served as the basis for diagnosing Graves' disease. There are many counts of this clonotype. These sequences were also reported in another study, on T cells in Graves' hyperthyroidism and ophthalmopathy. Turning to that study: First-round RT-PCR of the TCR CDR3 relied on the HTBI primer set.

This chain joins TRBV5-1 and TRBJ2-1, with D uncertain. This TCR derives from a woman in her 30s with Graves disease. The sample was peripheral blood mononuclear cells (PBMCs), taken at new diagnosis, from a patient treated with antithyroid drugs. Here the CDR3 reads CASSSESELYEQFF. The CDR3 nucleotides are TGCGCCAGCAGCTCCGAGAGTGAGCTCTATGAGCAGTTCTTC.